This T cell receptor beta chain was captured by sequencing in a study of cytomegalovirus exposure and HLA in healthy donors. The germline gives CDR1 SGHAT, CDR2 FQNNGV. The CDR3 has 16 residues. The junction had 9 bases not matched to a gene; V was cut back by 1 base and J by 7 bases. PCR involved 60 Vbeta and 13 Jbeta primers. Sequencing used immunoSEQ multiplex PCR; TCRdb keeps in-frame clones, though not all of them. The data contain approximately 140,000 clones, around 75% of them singletons. General study points: Across HLA loci, a later analysis found differing TCR association rates, with DRB1 most and HLA-C fewest. Reportedly, TCR beta sequences accurately predicted HLA-A and HLA-B alleles in most subjects. Researchers reported that a few CMV-associated chains were confirmed in vitro as CMV antigen-specific.

As concerns this clone: Its target is not known.

The specimen was PBMCs. The receptor comes from a human donor in good health. This chain uses TRBV11-2 with TRBJ1-4; 7 bases agree with TRBD1. DNA of the CDR3: TGTGCCAGCAGCTTAGTAGTTGGCTCAGGGGGTGAAAAACTGTTTTTT. This translates into CASSLVVGSGGEKLFF.